This TCR beta chain was recovered during a study of beta chain features in type 1 diabetes listed by TCRdb under 2018. About the study as a whole: Mean age, gender distribution, total cell number and subset yield did not differ between patients and healthy donors. A total of approximately 100,000,000 sorted cells were examined across all samples, and the number of cells per subset was strongly correlated with RNA yield. The study compared TCRB repertoires of sorted circulating CD4+ T cell subsets between recently diagnosed type 1 diabetes patients and matched healthy donors. Whereas all 30 or so donors provided naive and central memory subsets, regulatory and stem cell-like memory subsets were isolated from just 8 patients and about 8 healthy donors.

A single peripheral blood draw of about 116 mL on average was collected from each donor into heparinised tubes. Using a panel that included CD45RO, CCR7, CD25, CD127, CD95 and CD27, naive, central memory, regulatory and stem cell-like memory CD4+ T cells were sorted on a BD FACSAria II. A purity above 95% was achieved for all sorted populations. Right away, PBMCs were isolated by Lymphoprep density gradient centrifugation and were stained directly, with no culture step. Samples were stained and sorted in pairs, with one healthy donor and one patient per experiment, so that batch effects were minimized. The V end gives up 4 bases and the J end 4 bases, leaving 2 bases in the junction not matched to a gene. For CDR1 and CDR2, the germline V gene lists SGHTA and FQGNSA. Including the terminal cysteine and phenylalanine, the CDR3 comprises 14 residues. The only DNA kept is the CDR3, 42 bases in frame from the first base.

As regards this clone: It lacks a known antigen. It has no much larger one-base neighbor in the sample; base qualities were not kept.

The High Capacity cDNA Reverse Transcription Kit was used to reverse transcribe all of the isolated RNA, meaning that expressed TCRB transcripts were what got sequenced. Naive, central memory and regulatory T cell samples underwent deep immunoSEQ sequencing, averaging approximately 3.5 million total reads per sample. Sorted cells were lysed in RLT buffer and RNA was extracted with DNase-treated RNeasy Micro or Mini kits, depending on cell number. To prevent cross-contamination, each cell subset was processed individually, whereas patient and healthy donor samples were processed jointly. TCRB sequences were amplified from cDNA with the immunoSEQ multiplex PCR, producing 87-bp fragments spanning the CDR3 region. Sequencing of the amplicons was performed on the Illumina HiSeq platform. The authors processed their data as follows. Synthetic template baselines were used to correct PCR bias computationally, reads within Hamming distance 2 were collapsed, and singletons that could not be merged were discarded. Reads were aligned against IMGT so that V, D and J genes, CDR3 length and insertions or deletions at six rearrangement sites could be assigned. Clonotype counts were normalized to sorted cell number within each subset before computing true diversity and Gini coefficients with the tcR R package. The overlap coefficient, calculated on TCRB nucleotide sequences, was used to measure repertoire sharing. TCRdb obtained this table from immuneACCESS and retained in-frame rearrangements with V and J assigned. These tables miss some clones; where compared with another copy, unresolved V genes account for less than half of the shortfall, and the remainder is unexplained. The DNA gave D and trimming, while V, J and clone size come from that table. The sample profile shows around 100,000 clones; under 30% of them were found once. The biggest ten clones account for 0.5% to 0.55% of the sample.

Results and caveats for the whole study, not just this receptor: Because small numbers of individuals were included in the HLA sub-analyses, any influence of HLA type on TCRB rearrangement was left unresolved. PCR may preferentially amplify shorter templates, but because patient and control samples were amplified and corrected together, any resulting skew would affect both groups equally. Naive, central memory and regulatory TCRB repertoires appeared more similar among patients than among healthy donors. Because cDNA was sequenced instead of genomic DNA, activated cells with high expression could be over-represented, although the groups did not differ in activation or CD3 levels. Type 1 diabetes patients showed a moderate but significant shortening of TCRB CDR3 length in all four CD4+ subsets. Fewer insertions and more nucleotide deletions at VDJ recombination sites were observed in patients with type 1 diabetes, implying thymic rearrangement abnormalities.

The receptor chain draws on TRBV7-2 and TRBJ1-2; TRBD1 agrees with 11 junctional bases. Sequencing was carried out using central memory CD4+ T cells from blood. The receptor comes from a woman in her late teens or twenties with type 1 diabetes. This receptor carries the CDR3 CASSSGQGAYGYTF. The nucleotide sequence is given as TGTGCCAGCAGCTCCGGACAGGGGGCCTATGGCTACACCTTC.